The T cell receptor (beta chain) described here comes from a study of T cells expressing NK-cell markers. CDR1 and CDR2 (germline): MNHEY, SVGEGT. The CDR3 is made up of 17 amino acids. Following a re-call of the 5' RACE reads, TCRdb has one entry per CDR3 protein and lacks DNA. The repertoire table contains 500,000 or so distinct CDR3 sequences. The sample consisted of blood T cells: a sorted CD56 or NKG2C T cell subset, CD4+ or CD8+ T cells, or bulk PBMC T cells (not recorded which). The clonotype originates from a man aged 18 to 29 in good health. V gene TRBV6-2 or TRBV6-3 combines with J gene TRBJ2-3; there is no DNA to check the TCRdb D call of TRBD1. The CDR3 sequence: CASSYSKGWRGADTQYF.